This T cell receptor (beta chain) was obtained from a study of T-cell reconstitution after alpha-beta-depleted transplantation in children. This clonotype appeared many times. The authors prepared the TCRbeta library with unique molecular identifiers. TCRdb passed the PCR reads through MiXCR, listing each CDR3 protein once. The profile shows over 550,000 distinct CDR3 sequences, more than 9% of them singletons. Germline V gives CDR1 SQVTM, CDR2 ANQGSEA. The CDR3 covers 12 residues. The V gene end was trimmed by 7 bases and the J gene end by 3 bases; junction bases not matched to a gene: 4. The TCR was taken from a human donor who donated a stem cell graft to a child with acute myeloid leukemia. The rearrangement uses TRBV29-1 and TRBJ1-2; 8 bases line up with TRBD1. The starting material was PBMCs from the stem cell graft donor, obtained from the stem cell graft. Here the CDR3 reads CSGGQEDYGYTF. In nucleotides, the CDR3 is TGCAGCGGGGGACAGGAAGACTATGGCTACACCTTC.